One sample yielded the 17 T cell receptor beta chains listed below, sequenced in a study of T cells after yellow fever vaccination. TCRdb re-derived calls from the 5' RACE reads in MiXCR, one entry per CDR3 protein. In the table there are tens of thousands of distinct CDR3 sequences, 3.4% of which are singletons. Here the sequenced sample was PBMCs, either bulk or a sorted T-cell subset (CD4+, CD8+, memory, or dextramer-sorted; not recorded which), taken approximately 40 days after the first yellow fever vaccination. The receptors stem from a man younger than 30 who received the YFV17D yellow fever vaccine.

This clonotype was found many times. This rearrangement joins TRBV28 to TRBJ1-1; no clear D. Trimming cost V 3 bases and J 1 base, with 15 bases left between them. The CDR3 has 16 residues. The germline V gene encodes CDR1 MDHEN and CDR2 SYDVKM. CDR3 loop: CASSFQYSNPNTEAFF. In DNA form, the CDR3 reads TGTGCCAGCAGTTTTCAGTACTCCAACCCGAACACTGAAGCTTTCTTT.

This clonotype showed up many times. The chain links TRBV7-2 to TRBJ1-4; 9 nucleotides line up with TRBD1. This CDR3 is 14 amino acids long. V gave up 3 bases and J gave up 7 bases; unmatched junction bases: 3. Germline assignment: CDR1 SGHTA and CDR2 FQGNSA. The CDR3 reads CASSFRQGGEKLFF. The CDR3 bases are TGTGCCAGCAGCTTCAGACAGGGGGGTGAAAAACTGTTTTTT. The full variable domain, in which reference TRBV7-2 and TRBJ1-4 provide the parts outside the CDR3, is GAGVSQSPSNKVTEKGKDVELRCDPISGHTALYWYRQSLGQGLEFLIYFQGNSAPDKSGLPSDRFSAERTGGSVSTLTIQRTQQEDSAVYLCASSFRQGGEKLFFGSGTQLSVL.

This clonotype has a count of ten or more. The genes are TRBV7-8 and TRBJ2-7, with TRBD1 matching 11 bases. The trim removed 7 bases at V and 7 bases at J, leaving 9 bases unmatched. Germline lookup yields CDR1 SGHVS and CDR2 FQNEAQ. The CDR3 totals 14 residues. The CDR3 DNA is TGTGCCAGCACCAGAGGACAGGGGGCTCGAGAGCAGTACTTC. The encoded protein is CASTRGQGAREQYF.

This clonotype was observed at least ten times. The CDR3 region is CASTPGSAINTEAFF. The CDR3 nucleotides are TGTGCCAGCACCCCAGGATCCGCGATCAACACTGAAGCTTTCTTT. The rearrangement links TRBV6-5 to TRBJ1-1; D not resolved. The germline CDR1 and CDR2 sequences are MNHEY and SVGAGI. The CDR3 length is 15 residues. Trimming removed 7 bases from V and 2 bases from J, with 17 bases in between.

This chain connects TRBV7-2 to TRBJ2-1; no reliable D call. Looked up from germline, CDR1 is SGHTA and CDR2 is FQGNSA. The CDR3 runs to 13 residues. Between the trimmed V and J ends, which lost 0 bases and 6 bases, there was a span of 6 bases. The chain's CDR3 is CASSLAGINEQFF. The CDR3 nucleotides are TGTGCCAGCAGCTTAGCAGGAATCAATGAGCAGTTCTTC.

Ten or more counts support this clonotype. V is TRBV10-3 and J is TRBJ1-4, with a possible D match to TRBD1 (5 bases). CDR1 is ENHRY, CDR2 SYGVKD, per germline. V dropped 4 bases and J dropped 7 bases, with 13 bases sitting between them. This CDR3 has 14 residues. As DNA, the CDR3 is TGTGCCATCAGTGGAACCGGACATAGTGAAAAACTGTTTTTT. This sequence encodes CAISGTGHSEKLFF.

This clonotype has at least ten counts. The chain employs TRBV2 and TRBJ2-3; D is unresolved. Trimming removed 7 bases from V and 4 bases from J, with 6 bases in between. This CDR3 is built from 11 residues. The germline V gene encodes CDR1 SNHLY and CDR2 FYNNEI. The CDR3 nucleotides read TGTGCCAGCATCCAATCAGATACGCAGTATTTT. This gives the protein CASIQSDTQYF.

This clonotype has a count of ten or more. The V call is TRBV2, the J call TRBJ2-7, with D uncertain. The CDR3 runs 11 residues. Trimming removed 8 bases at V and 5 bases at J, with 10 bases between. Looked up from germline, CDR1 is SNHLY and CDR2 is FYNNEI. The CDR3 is CASSTHNEQYF. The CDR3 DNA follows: TGTGCCAGCTCGACTCATAACGAGCAGTACTTC.

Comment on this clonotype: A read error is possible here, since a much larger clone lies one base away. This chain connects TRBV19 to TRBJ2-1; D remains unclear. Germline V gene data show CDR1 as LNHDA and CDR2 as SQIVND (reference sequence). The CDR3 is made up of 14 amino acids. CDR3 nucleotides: TGTGCCAGTAGTTCTTCTGGCCCCACAAATGAGCAGTCCTTC. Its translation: CASSSSGPTNEQSF.

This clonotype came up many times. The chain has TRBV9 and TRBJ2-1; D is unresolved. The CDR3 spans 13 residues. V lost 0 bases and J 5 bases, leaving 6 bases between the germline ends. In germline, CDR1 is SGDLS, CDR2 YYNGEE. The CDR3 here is CASSVDWNNEQFF. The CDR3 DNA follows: TGTGCCAGCAGCGTAGATTGGAACAATGAGCAGTTCTTC.

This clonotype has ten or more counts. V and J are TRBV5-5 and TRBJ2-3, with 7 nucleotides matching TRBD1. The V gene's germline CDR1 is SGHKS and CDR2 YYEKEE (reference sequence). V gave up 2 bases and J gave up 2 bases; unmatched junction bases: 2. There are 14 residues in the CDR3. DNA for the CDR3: TGTGCCAGCAGCTTCGACAGGGCCACAGATACGCAGTATTTT. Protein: CASSFDRATDTQYF.

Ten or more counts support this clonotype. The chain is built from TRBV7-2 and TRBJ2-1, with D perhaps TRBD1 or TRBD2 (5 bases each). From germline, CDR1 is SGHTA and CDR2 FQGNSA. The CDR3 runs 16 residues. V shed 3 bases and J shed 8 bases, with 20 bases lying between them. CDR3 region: CASSFNSGTMGDEQFF. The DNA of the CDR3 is TGTGCCAGCAGCTTTAACTCCGGGACCATGGGGGATGAGCAGTTCTTC.

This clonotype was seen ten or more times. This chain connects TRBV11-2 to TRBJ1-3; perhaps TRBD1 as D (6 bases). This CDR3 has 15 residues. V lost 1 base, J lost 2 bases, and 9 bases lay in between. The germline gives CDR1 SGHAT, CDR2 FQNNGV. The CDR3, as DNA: TGTGCCAGCAGCTTAGTCCCAGGGGCTGGAAACACCATATATTTT. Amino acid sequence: CASSLVPGAGNTIYF. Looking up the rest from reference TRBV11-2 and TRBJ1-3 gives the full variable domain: EAGVAQSPRYKIIEKRQSVAFWCNPISGHATLYWYQQILGQGPKLLIQFQNNGVVDDSQLPKDRFSAERLKGVDSTLKIQPAKLEDSAVYLCASSLVPGAGNTIYFGEGSWLTVV.

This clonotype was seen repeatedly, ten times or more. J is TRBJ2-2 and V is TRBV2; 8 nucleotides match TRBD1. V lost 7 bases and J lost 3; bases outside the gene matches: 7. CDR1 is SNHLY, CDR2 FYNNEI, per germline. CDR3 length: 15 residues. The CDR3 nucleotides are TGTGCCAGCAACCGACAGGGGCCCGACACCGGGGAGCTGTTTTTT. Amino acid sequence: CASNRQGPDTGELFF.

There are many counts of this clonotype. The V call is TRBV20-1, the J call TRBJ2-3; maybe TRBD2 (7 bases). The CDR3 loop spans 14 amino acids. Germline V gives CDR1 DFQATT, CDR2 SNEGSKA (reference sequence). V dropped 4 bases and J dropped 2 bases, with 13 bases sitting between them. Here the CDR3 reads CSATRGGFTDTQYF. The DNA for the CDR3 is TGCAGTGCTACGAGGGGGGGTTTCACAGATACGCAGTATTTT.

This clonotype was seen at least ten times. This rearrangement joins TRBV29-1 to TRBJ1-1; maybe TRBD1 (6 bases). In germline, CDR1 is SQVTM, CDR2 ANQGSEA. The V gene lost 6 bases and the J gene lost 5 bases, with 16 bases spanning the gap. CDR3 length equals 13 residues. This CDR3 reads CSVQGPGRTEAFF. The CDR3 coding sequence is TGCAGCGTACAGGGTCCCGGACGGACTGAAGCTTTCTTT.

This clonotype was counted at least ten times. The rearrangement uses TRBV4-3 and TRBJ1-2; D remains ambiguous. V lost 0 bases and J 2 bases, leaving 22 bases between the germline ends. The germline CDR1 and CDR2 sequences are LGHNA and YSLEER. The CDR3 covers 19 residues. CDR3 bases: TGCGCCAGCAGCCAAGACGTTCGGGGTTCCCTACCCTTGAACTATGGCTACACCTTC. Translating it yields CASSQDVRGSLPLNYGYTF.